This T cell receptor (beta chain) was sequenced in a study of identical twins. This clonotype was seen only a few times. Addition of a universal primer site occurred through template switching, and cDNA carried unique molecular identifiers. In TCRdb, the 5' RACE reads were re-called with MiXCR into one record per CDR3 protein. The sample has around 230,000 distinct CDR3 sequences; 6% to 7% are singletons. These data also formed part of another study, on T cells expressing NK-cell markers. Per that paper: In a handful of donors, dominant clonotypes made up about 25-60.1% of CD3+CD56-NKG2C+ cells.

The sample was CD8+ T cells sorted from blood. The TCR comes from a young woman in good health.

The chain's CDR3 is CSARGPREGPEAFF. The CDR3 DNA follows: TGCAGTGCTAGGGGACCCAGGGAGGGCCCTGAAGCTTTCTTT. This chain joins TRBV20-1 and TRBJ1-1; weak D call: TRBD1 (5 bases). Between the trimmed V and J ends, which lost 3 bases and 6 bases, there was a span of 17 bases. CDR3 size: 14 residues. CDR1 and CDR2 (germline): DFQATT, SNEGSKA (reference sequence).